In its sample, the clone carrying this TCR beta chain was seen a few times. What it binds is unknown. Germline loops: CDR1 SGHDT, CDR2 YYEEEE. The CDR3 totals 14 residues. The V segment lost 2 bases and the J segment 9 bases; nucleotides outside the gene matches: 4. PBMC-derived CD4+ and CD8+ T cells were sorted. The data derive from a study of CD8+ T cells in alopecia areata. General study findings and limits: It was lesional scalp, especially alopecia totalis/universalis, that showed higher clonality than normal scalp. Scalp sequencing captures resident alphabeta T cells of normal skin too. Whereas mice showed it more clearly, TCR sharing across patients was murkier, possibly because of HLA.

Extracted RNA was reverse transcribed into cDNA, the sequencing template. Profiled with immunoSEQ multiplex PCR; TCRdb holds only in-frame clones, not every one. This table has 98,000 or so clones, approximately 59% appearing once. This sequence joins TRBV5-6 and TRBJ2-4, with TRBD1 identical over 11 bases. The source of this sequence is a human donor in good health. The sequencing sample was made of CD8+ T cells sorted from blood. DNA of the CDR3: TGTGCCAGCAGCTTCGGACAGGGGGCGGTCATTCAGTACTTC. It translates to CASSFGQGAVIQYF.